Presented here are 29 T cell receptor beta chains from one specimen sequenced in a study of CXCR3-negative and CXCR3-positive naive CD8 T cells. General study results and limits: Naive cells positive for CXCR3 carried more hydrophobic TRB CDR3s than CXCR3-negative ones.

The authors made the TRB cDNA libraries by 5' RACE using UMI labels. TCRdb reanalyzed the 5' RACE reads, giving one entry per CDR3 protein sequence and no DNA. The sample data list some 150,000 distinct CDR3 sequences. These receptors' targets are unknown. The sample comprised naive CXCR3+ CD8+ T cells from blood. Subset here: CD45RO-CCR7+CD27+CD95- naive CD8+ T cells expressing CXCR3 (TNR3+). Receptors originate from a human donor in good health. Some clones in this sample may be carry-over from other donors' samples.

The chain combines TRBV7-8 with TRBJ2-2. In germline, CDR1 is SGHVS, CDR2 FQNEAQ. The length of the CDR3 is 14 residues. CDR3 sequence: CASSLSRNTGELFF.

The chain couples TRBV21-1 to TRBJ1-3; the D gene TCRdb calls, TRBD1, cannot be checked with no DNA. TRBV21-1 counts as a pseudogene. This CDR3 is 19 amino acids long. The CDR3 loop is CASSKGSPGRLTSGNTIYF.

This chain links TRBV12-3 or TRBV12-4 with TRBJ2-7. This CDR3 contains 15 residues. Here the CDR3 reads CASSLEGLGSYEQYF.

This chain joins TRBV9 and TRBJ2-2. CDR1 is SGDLS and CDR2 is YYNGEE in the germline V gene. The CDR3 covers 15 residues. CDR3 loop: CASSVTRHFTGELFF.

The chain employs TRBV5-1 and TRBJ1-2; TCRdb outputs TRBD1, but without DNA this stays unchecked. CDR1 and CDR2 from the germline V gene are SGHRS and YFSETQ. The CDR3 has 16 amino acids. CDR3 in amino acids: CASRTDIGSTFYGYTF.

The chain uses TRBV6-5 and TRBJ1-1. The CDR3 totals 11 residues. CDR1 MNHEY and CDR2 SVGAGI come from the germline V gene. The CDR3 protein is CASGSLSEAFF.

The V and J genes are TRBV20-1 and TRBJ2-3; TCRdb calls TRBD1, which cannot be checked without DNA. CDR1 is DFQATT and CDR2 is SNEGSKA in the germline V gene (reference sequence). CDR3 length: 15 residues. CDR3 sequence: CSAPGGGATTDTQYF.

This chain uses TRBV29-1 with TRBJ2-1; TCRdb indicates TRBD1, and absent DNA this call remains unverified. Germline V CDR1 and CDR2: SQVTM, ANQGSEA. This CDR3 region has 12 residues. The CDR3 is CSVVSGIDEQFF.

This sequence joins TRBV11-2 and TRBJ2-7; there is no DNA to check the TCRdb D call of TRBD2. CDR3 length: 16 residues. Germline V gene lookup returns CDR1 SGHAT and CDR2 FQNNGV. Here the CDR3 reads CASSLAPGLAVYEQYF.

The chain has TRBV7-8 and TRBJ2-7. Germline-derived CDR1 and CDR2 are SGHVS and FQNEAQ. The CDR3 is 15 amino acids. The CDR3 loop is CASSLDPMARHEQYF.

V usage is TRBV7-9 and J usage is TRBJ2-1; TCRdb returns TRBD1, unconfirmable since there is no DNA. This CDR3 has 16 amino acids. CDR1 is SEHNR, CDR2 FQNEAQ, per germline (reference sequence). Here the CDR3 reads CASSRRTGGIPTEQFF.

The chain combines TRBV7-2 with TRBJ2-4; the TRBD1 assignment by TCRdb is unverifiable without DNA. Germline V gene data show CDR1 as SGHTA and CDR2 as FQGNSA. The length of the CDR3 is 14 residues. The CDR3 here is CASSYLTIGDIQYF.

This chain uses TRBV29-1 with TRBJ2-1; the TCRdb call, TRBD1, lacks DNA for checking. From germline, CDR1 is SQVTM and CDR2 ANQGSEA. This CDR3 contains 15 residues. The CDR3 sequence: CSVDGARVNYNEQFF.

The chain is built from TRBV7-3 and TRBJ2-7; TCRdb lists TRBD1, though no DNA is available to test this call. The germline CDR1 and CDR2 sequences are SGHTA and FQGTGA. The CDR3 runs 15 residues. Here the CDR3 reads CASSLMLGPDYEQYF.

The chain carries TRBV5-6 and TRBJ1-2. The CDR3 extends over 13 amino acids. CDR1 and CDR2 (germline): SGHDT, YYEEEE. The CDR3 protein is CASSQITGSGYTF.

The chain is built from TRBV15 and TRBJ2-1; the TCRdb D gene call, TRBD2, has no DNA to confirm it. The CDR3 covers 18 residues. CDR1 LNHNV and CDR2 YYDKDF come from the germline V gene (reference sequence). CDR3 loop: CATSRDPSGTSGRNEQFF.

This rearrangement joins TRBV11-2 to TRBJ1-1; without DNA, the TCRdb call of TRBD1 cannot be checked. The germline CDR1 and CDR2 sequences are SGHAT and FQNNGV. The CDR3 has 14 amino acids. The CDR3: CASSLAGGETEAFF.

This chain uses TRBV2 with TRBJ2-7. The CDR3 totals 11 residues. Germline CDR1 and CDR2: SNHLY and FYNNEI. The chain's CDR3 is CASRGGYEQYF. Full variable domain (rest looked up from reference TRBV2 and TRBJ2-7): EPEVTQTPSHQVTQMGQEVILRCVPISNHLYFYWYRQILGQKVEFLVSFYNNEISEKSEIFDDQFSVERPDGSNFTLKIRSTKLEDSAMYFCASRGGYEQYFGPGTRLTVT.

This rearrangement joins TRBV7-2 to TRBJ2-7; TCRdb indicates TRBD2, and absent DNA this call remains unverified. The CDR3 loop spans 15 amino acids. The germline CDR1 and CDR2 sequences are SGHTA and FQGNSA. CDR3 amino acids: CASSLDSVPTYEQYF.

This chain joins TRBV12-3 or TRBV12-4 and TRBJ2-3; the D call of TRBD1 rests on TCRdb alone, since no DNA is present to check it. The CDR3 is made up of 14 amino acids. The CDR3 region is CASTTGPPGDTQCF.

The rearrangement joins TRBV15 to TRBJ2-5. Germline V lookup: CDR1 LNHNV, CDR2 YYDKDF (reference sequence). This CDR3 is built from 13 residues. The CDR3 here is CATSEGWLETQYF.

The chain carries TRBV28 and TRBJ2-1. The germline V gene encodes CDR1 MDHEN and CDR2 SYDVKM. The CDR3 spans 14 residues. This CDR3 reads CASSFSGVYNEQFF.

This chain joins TRBV2 and TRBJ2-2. The CDR3 loop spans 16 amino acids. In germline, CDR1 is SNHLY, CDR2 FYNNEI. CDR3 region: CASSEARETNTGELFF.

This chain links TRBV12-3 or TRBV12-4 with TRBJ2-7; there is no DNA to check the TCRdb D call of TRBD2. The CDR3 spans 13 residues. The CDR3 sequence is CASSTSGPYEQYF.

The rearrangement uses TRBV27 and TRBJ2-7; TCRdb names TRBD1, which stays unverified in the absence of DNA. The CDR3 consists of 13 residues. CDR1 is MNHEY and CDR2 is SMNVEV in the germline V gene (reference sequence). CDR3 protein: CASSYTGDYEQYF.

The genes are TRBV5-5 and TRBJ2-1. From germline, CDR1 is SGHKS and CDR2 YYEKEE (reference sequence). The CDR3 consists of 15 residues. The CDR3 loop reads CASSLGPSSYNEQLF.

The chain has TRBV12-3 or TRBV12-4 and TRBJ2-7. The CDR3 runs 13 residues. This CDR3 reads CASSLAIRSGQYF.

This rearrangement joins TRBV5-1 to TRBJ2-4; the TRBD1 assignment by TCRdb is unverifiable without DNA. The CDR3 contains 17 residues. CDR1 SGHRS and CDR2 YFSETQ come from the germline V gene. Here the CDR3 reads CASSLTGTGYLENIQYF.

This sequence joins TRBV7-2 and TRBJ1-1. Germline CDR1 reads SGHTA; CDR2 reads FQGNSA. This CDR3 is built from 14 residues. The CDR3 region is CASSLSVMNTEAFF.